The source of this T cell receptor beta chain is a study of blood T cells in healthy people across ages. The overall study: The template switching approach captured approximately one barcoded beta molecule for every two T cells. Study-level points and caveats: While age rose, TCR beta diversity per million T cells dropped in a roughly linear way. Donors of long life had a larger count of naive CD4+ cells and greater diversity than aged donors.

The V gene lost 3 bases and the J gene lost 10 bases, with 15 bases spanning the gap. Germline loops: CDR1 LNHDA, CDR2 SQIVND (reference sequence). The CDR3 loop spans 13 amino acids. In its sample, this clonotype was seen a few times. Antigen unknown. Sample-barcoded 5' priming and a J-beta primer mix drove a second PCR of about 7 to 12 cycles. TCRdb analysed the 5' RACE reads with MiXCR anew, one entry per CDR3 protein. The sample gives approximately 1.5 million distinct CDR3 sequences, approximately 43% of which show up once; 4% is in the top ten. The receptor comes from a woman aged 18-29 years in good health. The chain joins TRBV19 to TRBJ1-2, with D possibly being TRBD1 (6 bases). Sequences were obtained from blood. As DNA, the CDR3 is TGTGCCAGTAGTATCGACAGGTTGACGGACTACACCTTC. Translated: CASSIDRLTDYTF.